Shown below are 15 T cell receptor beta chains from a single sample sequenced in a study of CXCR3-negative and CXCR3-positive naive CD8 T cells. The TRB cDNA libraries were prepared by 5' RACE with UMI labels. From the 5' RACE reads, TCRdb lists one entry per CDR3 protein and no DNA. In total, the table holds roughly 89,000 distinct CDR3 sequences. The sample consisted of naive CXCR3- CD8+ T cells from blood. Subset reported: CD45RO-CCR7+CD27+CD95- naive CD8+ T cells lacking CXCR3 (TNR3-). All receptors derive from a human donor in good health. Some clones in this sample may be carry-over from other donors' samples.

This chain uses TRBV6-4 with TRBJ2-1; lacking DNA, the TRBD1 call made by TCRdb goes unchecked. The CDR3 has 15 amino acids. Germline values: CDR1 MRHNA, CDR2 SNTAGT. The CDR3: CASSDSGRDAGEQFF.

The chain couples TRBV13 to TRBJ2-6; absent DNA, TCRdb's TRBD1 call cannot be checked. Per germline, CDR1 PRHDT and CDR2 FYEKMQ (reference sequence). The CDR3 spans 15 residues. The CDR3 loop reads CASSSRGSGANVLTF.

The chain links TRBV29-1 to TRBJ2-5; no DNA is available, so the TRBD2 call from TCRdb remains unchecked. The CDR3 spans 13 residues. The germline V gene has CDR1 SQVTM and CDR2 ANQGSEA. The CDR3 sequence: CSVELAGKETQYF.

This chain links TRBV28 with TRBJ2-1; as DNA is missing, the TRBD2 call by TCRdb cannot be tested. CDR1 MDHEN and CDR2 SYDVKM come from the germline V gene. This CDR3 has 13 residues. CDR3 in amino acids: CATVGTTYNEQFF. Full variable domain (outside the CDR3, taken from reference TRBV28 and TRBJ2-1): DVKVTQSSRYLVKRTGEKVFLECVQDMDHENMFWYRQDPGLGLRLIYFSYDVKMKEKGDIPEGYSVSREKKERFSLILESASTNQTSMYLCATVGTTYNEQFFGPGTRLTVL.

This chain connects TRBV5-5 to TRBJ2-2. Germline CDR1 is SGHKS and CDR2 is YYEKEE (reference sequence). The CDR3 extends over 14 amino acids. The CDR3 region is CASSLGGLPGELFF.

This chain joins TRBV4-3 and TRBJ2-7. Germline V gives CDR1 LGHNA, CDR2 YSLEER. This CDR3 has 14 amino acids. The CDR3 sequence is CASSQDWGTSEQYF.

The chain joins TRBV20-1 to TRBJ2-4. Germline assignment: CDR1 DFQATT and CDR2 SNEGSKA (reference sequence). The CDR3 covers 16 residues. The chain's CDR3 is CSARDLGVVAKNIQYF.

The chain uses TRBV21-1 and TRBJ1-5; TCRdb's D call of TRBD1 is untestable without DNA. TRBV21-1 is shown as a pseudogene. The CDR3 runs 18 residues. The CDR3 sequence is CASSNQDRGGGSNQPQHF.

The chain combines TRBV7-3 with TRBJ2-6. The CDR3 totals 13 residues. The germline CDR1 and CDR2 sequences are SGHTA and FQGTGA. The CDR3 reads CASSFAGANVLTF.

This chain joins TRBV7-9 and TRBJ2-7; TCRdb returns TRBD1, unconfirmable since there is no DNA. This CDR3 is 14 amino acids long. Germline loops: CDR1 SEHNR, CDR2 FQNEAQ (reference sequence). CDR3: CASSLNQGGEEQYF.

The chain joins TRBV4-2 to TRBJ1-2; TCRdb lists TRBD1, though no DNA is available to test this call. Germline CDR1 reads LGHNA; CDR2 reads YNFKEQ. This CDR3 has 15 amino acids. CDR3: CASSQRQGAHYGYTF.

J is TRBJ2-7 and V is TRBV7-9; with no DNA, the TCRdb D assignment of TRBD2 cannot be verified. Per germline, CDR1 SEHNR and CDR2 FQNEAQ (reference sequence). The CDR3 has 16 amino acids. CDR3 protein: CASSLSLGLAGYEQYF.

The chain carries TRBV7-8 and TRBJ2-1; TCRdb reports TRBD1, a call that lacks DNA to check it against. The CDR3 is 16 residues long. The germline gives CDR1 SGHVS, CDR2 FQNEAQ. Here the CDR3 reads CASSQLDRGLMEEQFF.

The rearrangement uses TRBV10-3 and TRBJ1-1; TCRdb returns TRBD1, unconfirmable since there is no DNA. Germline CDR1 ENHRY, CDR2 SYGVKD. The CDR3 loop spans 12 amino acids. The CDR3 sequence is CATGIGVTEAFF.

The chain couples TRBV29-1 to TRBJ2-3; there is no DNA to check the TCRdb D call of TRBD2. CDR1 SQVTM and CDR2 ANQGSEA come from the germline V gene. The CDR3 is made up of 16 amino acids. This CDR3 reads CSACPTSGGSTDTQYF.